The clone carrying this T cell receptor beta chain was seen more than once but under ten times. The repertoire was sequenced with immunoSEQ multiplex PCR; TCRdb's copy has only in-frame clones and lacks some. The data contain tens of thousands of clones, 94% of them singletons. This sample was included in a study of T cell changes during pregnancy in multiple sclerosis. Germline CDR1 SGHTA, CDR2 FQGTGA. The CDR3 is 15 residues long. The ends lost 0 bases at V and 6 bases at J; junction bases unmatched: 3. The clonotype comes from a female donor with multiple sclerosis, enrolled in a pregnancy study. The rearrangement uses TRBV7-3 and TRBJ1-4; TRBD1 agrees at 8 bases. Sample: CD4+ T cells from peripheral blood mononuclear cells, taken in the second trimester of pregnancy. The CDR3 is CASSLTGTGHEKLFF. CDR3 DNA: TGTGCCAGCAGCTTAACCGGGACAGGCCATGAAAAACTGTTTTTT. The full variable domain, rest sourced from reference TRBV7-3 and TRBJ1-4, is GAGVSQTPSNKVTEKGKYVELRCDPISGHTALYWYRQSLGQGPEFLIYFQGTGAADDSGLPNDRFFAVRPEGSVSTLKIQRTERGDSAVYLCASSLTGTGHEKLFFGSGTQLSVL.